Presented here are 21 T cell receptor beta chains from one specimen sequenced in a study of CD8 T cells in ankylosing spondylitis. Study-level findings and limits: What appeared characteristic of ankylosing spondylitis blood was a TCR beta motif of fewer than ten highly homologous variants.

No antigen is known for these receptors. TCRdb independently ran MiXCR on the 5' RACE reads; one entry per CDR3 protein. Of hundreds of thousands of distinct CDR3 sequences listed, roughly 25% are singletons. The sample comprised blood, either unsorted or a sorted T cell fraction (not recorded which). These receptors all stem from a male donor with ankylosing spondylitis.

The rearrangement joins TRBV5-5 to TRBJ1-2; D gene ambiguous. The V end lost 0 bases, the J end lost 4 bases, and 10 bases lay between the germline ends. The CDR3 totals 14 residues. In germline, CDR1 is SGHKS, CDR2 YYEKEE (reference sequence). The CDR3: CASSLEGVGYGYTF. The CDR3 nucleotides are TGTGCCAGCAGCTTGGAGGGTGTGGGCTATGGCTACACCTTC.

The chain links TRBV5-1 to TRBJ2-3, with 15 bases aligning to TRBD2. Trimming cost V 4 bases and J 14 bases; bases outside gene matches: 8. The length of the CDR3 is 14 residues. Looked up from germline, CDR1 is SGHRS and CDR2 is YFSETQ. The CDR3 sequence is CASSQGLAGGSLYF. The CDR3 nucleotides read TGCGCCAGCAGCCAGGGACTAGCGGGAGGCAGCCTGTATTTT.

The chain employs TRBV29-1 and TRBJ1-1; D is perhaps TRBD1 (5 bases). The CDR3 is made up of 12 amino acids. CDR1 is SQVTM and CDR2 is ANQGSEA in the germline V gene. The V gene lost 4 bases and the J gene lost 4 bases, with 10 bases spanning the gap. The CDR3: CSVGDSPTEAFF. Here the CDR3 DNA reads TGCAGCGTTGGTGACAGCCCCACTGAAGCTTTCTTT.

Here the CDR3 DNA reads TGCAGTGCCCAGACAGGGTTTGATCAGCCCCAGCATTTT. This encodes CSAQTGFDQPQHF. V and J are TRBV20-1 and TRBJ1-5; TRBD1 aligns across 7 bases. V was pared by 6 bases and J by 5 bases, with 7 bases of the junction left unmatched. The CDR3 runs 13 residues. CDR1 is DFQATT and CDR2 is SNEGSKA in the germline V gene (reference sequence).

The chain carries TRBV20-1 and TRBJ2-1, with 7 bases fitting TRBD2. Looked up from germline, CDR1 is DFQATT and CDR2 is SNEGSKA (reference sequence). The CDR3 spans 14 residues. The V gene end was trimmed by 3 bases and the J gene end by 5 bases; junction bases not matched to a gene: 7. For the CDR3, the DNA is TGCAGTGCTAGTGGCGGGAGTATCAACAATGAGCAGTTCTTC. Translated: CSASGGSINNEQFF.

The chain is built from TRBV4-1 and TRBJ2-5; the match to TRBD2 covers 7 bases. The CDR3 contains 15 residues. Trimming cost V 1 base and J 0 bases; bases outside gene matches: 2. CDR1 is MGHRA, CDR2 YSYEKL, per germline. Here the CDR3 DNA reads TGCGCCAGCAGCCAAGGAACTAGCGACCAAGAGACCCAGTACTTC. It yields the protein CASSQGTSDQETQYF.

This clonotype was detected a few times. This chain links TRBV11-2 with TRBJ2-7; 8 bases line up with TRBD2. This CDR3 has 16 residues. Germline V gene data show CDR1 as SGHAT and CDR2 as FQNNGV. Trimming removed 0 bases from V and 4 bases from J; junction bases left unmatched: 8. CDR3 loop: CASSLEIGRETYEQYF. For the CDR3, the DNA is TGTGCCAGCAGCTTAGAAATCGGGAGGGAAACATACGAGCAGTACTTC. Complete variable domain (other parts from reference TRBV11-2 and TRBJ2-7): EAGVAQSPRYKIIEKRQSVAFWCNPISGHATLYWYQQILGQGPKLLIQFQNNGVVDDSQLPKDRFSAERLKGVDSTLKIQPAKLEDSAVYLCASSLEIGRETYEQYFGPGTRLTVT.

V and J are TRBV24-1 and TRBJ2-5; TRBD2 matches 8 bases. Unmatched junction bases numbered 11, after V lost 5 bases and J lost 4 bases. The CDR3 runs 16 residues. The germline V gene encodes CDR1 KGHDR and CDR2 SFDVKD. The DNA for the CDR3 is TGTGCCACCAGTGGATCTTTAGCGGGAAGAGGAGAGACCCAGTACTTC. Translation: CATSGSLAGRGETQYF.

The V call is TRBV20-1, the J call TRBJ1-4; a possible D gene is TRBD1 (5 bases). The germline V and J ends were trimmed by 4 bases and 8 bases, with 11 bases remaining between them. This CDR3 is 12 amino acids long. Germline CDR1 and CDR2: DFQATT and SNEGSKA (reference sequence). The CDR3: CSAIGANEKLFF. The CDR3 DNA follows: TGCAGTGCTATAGGGGCAAACGAAAAACTGTTTTTT.

The V call is TRBV5-1, the J call TRBJ1-1; D gene unclear. The V and J ends lost 6 bases and 2 bases respectively, with 11 bases between them. The CDR3 runs to 13 residues. Germline lookup yields CDR1 SGHRS and CDR2 YFSETQ. The CDR3 DNA reads as TGCGCCAGCACCGTATCCACTAACACTGAAGCTTTCTTT. It encodes CASTVSTNTEAFF.

V and J are TRBV11-3 and TRBJ2-3; D perhaps matches TRBD2 (5 bases). The CDR3 contains 14 residues. Deletions cut 1 base from V and 2 bases from J, with 7 bases between. Per germline, CDR1 SGHNT and CDR2 YENEEA. The CDR3 is CASSLGEFTDTQYF. DNA for the CDR3: TGTGCCAGCAGCTTAGGGGAGTTCACAGATACGCAGTATTTT.

V usage is TRBV20-1 and J usage is TRBJ1-6; 7 bases are a match to TRBD1. J gave up 6 bases and V 4 bases, and 0 bases lay outside the gene matches. CDR1 is DFQATT and CDR2 is SNEGSKA in the germline V gene (reference sequence). The length of the CDR3 is 12 residues. The CDR3 sequence: CSANRGNSPLHF. The CDR3 DNA reads as TGCAGTGCTAACAGGGGTAATTCACCCCTCCACTTT.

In this sample, this clonotype turned up many times. The chain has TRBV5-1 and TRBJ2-3; D remains unclear. The CDR3 is 14 amino acids. Per germline, CDR1 SGHRS and CDR2 YFSETQ. V gave up 1 base and J gave up 2 bases, with 8 bases separating them. The chain's CDR3 is CASSLLVDTDTQYF. The CDR3 bases are TGCGCCAGCAGCTTGCTCGTCGACACAGATACGCAGTATTTT.

This clonotype has more than one count but fewer than ten. The chain links TRBV5-1 to TRBJ2-1, with 7 bases that match TRBD2. The length of the CDR3 is 14 residues. Germline CDR1 is SGHRS and CDR2 is YFSETQ. V lost 7 bases and J lost 4; bases outside the gene matches: 8. CDR3 DNA: TGCGCCAGCCGACTGGGCGGGGGTTACAATGAGCAGTTCTTC. Translated, it gives CASRLGGGYNEQFF.

This clonotype was seen a handful of times. J is TRBJ2-1 and V is TRBV20-1; no reliable D call. The CDR3 is 17 residues long. Trimming took 1 base from V and 2 from J, leaving 18 bases between them. Germline loops: CDR1 DFQATT, CDR2 SNEGSKA (reference sequence). The CDR3 DNA follows: TGCAGTGCTAGAGTTGAAACTGGGATCCTCACCTACAATGAGCAGTTCTTC. It is translated as CSARVETGILTYNEQFF.

J is TRBJ1-6 and V is TRBV4-1; D may be TRBD1 (5 bases). The V end lost 0 bases, the J end lost 6 bases, and 12 bases lay between the germline ends. Germline V gene data show CDR1 as MGHRA and CDR2 as YSYEKL. The CDR3 length is 16 residues. The CDR3 here is CASSQEGPGTNSPLHF. CDR3 sequence (DNA): TGCGCCAGCAGCCAAGAGGGACCGGGGACTAATTCACCCCTCCACTTT.

The sample holds a few counts of this clonotype. The V gene is TRBV12-3 or TRBV12-4, the J gene TRBJ1-2, with D perhaps matching TRBD1 (6 bases). Trimming left V 6 bases short and J 8 bases short, with 13 bases between. There are 12 residues in the CDR3. The CDR3 region is CASSYRVEGYTF. The CDR3 DNA sequence: TGTGCCAGCAGCTACAGGGTGGAGGGCTACACCTTC.

This clonotype was seen a few times. The rearrangement joins TRBV20-1 to TRBJ2-2; 10 nucleotides line up with TRBD2. After removal of 1 base from V and 8 bases from J, the junction contained 7 bases not matched to a gene. Germline CDR1 DFQATT, CDR2 SNEGSKA (reference sequence). The CDR3 spans 15 residues. CDR3 amino acids: CSARGLAGSTGELFF. The CDR3 nucleotides are TGCAGTGCTAGAGGACTAGCGGGCTCCACGGGGGAGCTGTTTTTT.

This clonotype was observed a few times. The genes are TRBV10-3 and TRBJ1-5; D possibly corresponds to TRBD1 (5 bases). The CDR3 loop spans 13 amino acids. Per the germline V gene, CDR1 is ENHRY and CDR2 is SYGVKD. Trimming took off 4 bases at V and 5 bases at J, with 9 bases between the two ends. For the CDR3, the DNA is TGTGCCATCAGTGTTCGGGGGGATCAGCCCCAGCATTTT. It translates to CAISVRGDQPQHF.

CDR3 sequence: CASQGIQTYEQYV. The CDR3 DNA reads as TGCGCCAGCCAGGGTATTCAAACCTACGAGCAGTACGTC. The chain links TRBV10-2 to TRBJ2-7; a possible D gene is TRBD1 (5 bases). This CDR3 spans 13 amino acids. Trimming pared 8 bases from V and 2 bases from J, leaving 13 bases between. The V gene's germline CDR1 is WSHSY and CDR2 SAAADI.

This clonotype was picked up many times. The chain links TRBV27 to TRBJ2-7; 7 positions agree with TRBD1. The CDR3 spans 15 residues. The V gene's germline CDR1 is MNHEY and CDR2 SMNVEV (reference sequence). V shed 4 bases and J 2 bases; nucleotides not matched to a gene: 8. CDR3 protein: CASSSPGQKTYEQYF. CDR3 sequence (DNA): TGTGCCAGCAGTTCTCCGGGACAGAAGACCTACGAGCAGTACTTC.